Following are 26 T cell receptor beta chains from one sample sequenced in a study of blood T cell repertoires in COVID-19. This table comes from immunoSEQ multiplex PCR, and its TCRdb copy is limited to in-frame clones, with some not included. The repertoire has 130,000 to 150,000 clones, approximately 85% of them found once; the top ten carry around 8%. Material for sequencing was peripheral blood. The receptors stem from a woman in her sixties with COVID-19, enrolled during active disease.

The CDR3 DNA sequence: TGTGCCAGCAGTTTGTTGGGACAGAAGCTCTATGGCTACACCTTC. Translating gives CASSLLGQKLYGYTF. This rearrangement joins TRBV28 to TRBJ1-2; 7 bases are shared with TRBD1. The CDR3 runs 15 residues. Trimming took 3 bases from V and 4 from J; bases not matched to a gene: 8. Germline CDR1 is MDHEN and CDR2 is SYDVKM.

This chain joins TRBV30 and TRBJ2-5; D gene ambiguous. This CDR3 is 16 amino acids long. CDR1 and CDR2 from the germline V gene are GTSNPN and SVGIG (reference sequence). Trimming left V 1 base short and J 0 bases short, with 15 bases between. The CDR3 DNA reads TGTGCCTGGAGTGCGAAGATAAAACGGTACCAAGAGACCCAGTACTTC. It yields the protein CAWSAKIKRYQETQYF.

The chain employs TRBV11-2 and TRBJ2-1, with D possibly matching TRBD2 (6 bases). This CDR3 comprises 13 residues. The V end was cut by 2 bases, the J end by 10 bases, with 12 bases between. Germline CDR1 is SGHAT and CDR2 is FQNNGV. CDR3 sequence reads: CASSLSGEEEQFF. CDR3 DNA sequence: TGTGCCAGCAGCTTATCGGGGGAGGAGGAGCAGTTCTTC.

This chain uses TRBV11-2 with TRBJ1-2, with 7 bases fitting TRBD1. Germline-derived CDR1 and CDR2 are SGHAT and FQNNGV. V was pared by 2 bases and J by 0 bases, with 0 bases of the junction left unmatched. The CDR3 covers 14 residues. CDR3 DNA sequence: TGTGCCAGCAGCTTACAGGGGGCTAACTATGGCTACACCTTC. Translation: CASSLQGANYGYTF. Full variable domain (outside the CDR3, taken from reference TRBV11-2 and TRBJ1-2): EAGVAQSPRYKIIEKRQSVAFWCNPISGHATLYWYQQILGQGPKLLIQFQNNGVVDDSQLPKDRFSAERLKGVDSTLKIQPAKLEDSAVYLCASSLQGANYGYTFGSGTRLTVV.

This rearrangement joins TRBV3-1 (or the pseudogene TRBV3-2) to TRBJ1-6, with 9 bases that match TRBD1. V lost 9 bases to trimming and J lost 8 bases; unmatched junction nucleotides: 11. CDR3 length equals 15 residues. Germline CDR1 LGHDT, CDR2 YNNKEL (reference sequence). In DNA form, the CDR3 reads TGTGCCAGTACTTCAGGTGGGACAGGGTATTCACCCCTCCACTTT. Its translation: CASTSGGTGYSPLHF.

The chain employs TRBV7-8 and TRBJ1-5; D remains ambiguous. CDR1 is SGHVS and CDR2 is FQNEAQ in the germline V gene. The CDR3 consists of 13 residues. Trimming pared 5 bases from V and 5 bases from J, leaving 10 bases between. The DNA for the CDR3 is TGTGCCAGCAGCCCCCAAGGAGATCAGCCCCAGCATTTT. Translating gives CASSPQGDQPQHF.

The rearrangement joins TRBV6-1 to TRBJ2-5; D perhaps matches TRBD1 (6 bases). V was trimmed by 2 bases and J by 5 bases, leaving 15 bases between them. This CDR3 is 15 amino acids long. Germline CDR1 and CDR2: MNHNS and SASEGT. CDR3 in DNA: TGTGCCAGCAGTGAAAACCCCCTACAGGGCGAGACCCAGTACTTC. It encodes CASSENPLQGETQYF.

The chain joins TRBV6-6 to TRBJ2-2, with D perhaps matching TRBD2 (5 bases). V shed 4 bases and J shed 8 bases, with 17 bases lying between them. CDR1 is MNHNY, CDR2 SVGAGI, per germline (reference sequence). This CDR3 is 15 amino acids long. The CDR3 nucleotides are TGTGCCAGCAGTTTCGGGGAACCCCCGGAAGGGGAGCTGTTTTTT. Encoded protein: CASSFGEPPEGELFF.

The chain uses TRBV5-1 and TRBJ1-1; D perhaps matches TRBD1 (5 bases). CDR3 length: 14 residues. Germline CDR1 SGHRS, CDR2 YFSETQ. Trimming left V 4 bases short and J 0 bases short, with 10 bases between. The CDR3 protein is CASSPGVMNTEAFF. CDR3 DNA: TGCGCCAGCAGCCCGGGGGTCATGAACACTGAAGCTTTCTTT.

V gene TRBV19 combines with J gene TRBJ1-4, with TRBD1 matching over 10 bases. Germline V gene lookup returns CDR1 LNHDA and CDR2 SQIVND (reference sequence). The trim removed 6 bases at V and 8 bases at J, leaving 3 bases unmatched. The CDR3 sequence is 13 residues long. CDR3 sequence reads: CASRTTGGEKLFF. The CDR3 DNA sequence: TGTGCCAGTAGGACGACAGGGGGCGAAAAACTGTTTTTT.

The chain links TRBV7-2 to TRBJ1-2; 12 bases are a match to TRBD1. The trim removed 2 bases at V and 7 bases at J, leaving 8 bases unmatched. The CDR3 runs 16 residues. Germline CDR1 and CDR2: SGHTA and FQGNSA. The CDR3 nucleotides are TGTGCCAGCAGCTTACGGGGACAGGGGGCCCTGAGTGGCTACACCTTC. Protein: CASSLRGQGALSGYTF.

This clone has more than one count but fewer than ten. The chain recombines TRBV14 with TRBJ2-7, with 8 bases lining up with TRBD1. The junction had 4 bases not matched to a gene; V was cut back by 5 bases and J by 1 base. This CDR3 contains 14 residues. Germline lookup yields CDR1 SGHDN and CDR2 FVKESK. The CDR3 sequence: CASSSGQGSYEQYF. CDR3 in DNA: TGTGCCAGCAGCTCTGGACAGGGATCCTACGAGCAGTACTTC.

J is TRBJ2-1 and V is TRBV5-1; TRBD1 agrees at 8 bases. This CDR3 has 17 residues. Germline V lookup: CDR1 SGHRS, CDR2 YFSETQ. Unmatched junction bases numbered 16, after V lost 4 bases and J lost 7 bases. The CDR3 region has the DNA TGCGCCAGCAGCCCCTACCGGACAGGGTCAGGCTGGAATGAGCAGTTCTTC. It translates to CASSPYRTGSGWNEQFF.

The CDR3 nucleotides read TGTGCCAGCAGCGTAGGTGATAGCGGGGGAGAGACCCAGTACTTC. This encodes CASSVGDSGGETQYF. The J gene is TRBJ2-5, the V gene TRBV9; 9 nucleotides line up with TRBD2. The CDR3 consists of 15 residues. V gave up 0 bases and J gave up 4 bases; unmatched junction bases: 4. Germline V gene data show CDR1 as SGDLS and CDR2 as YYNGEE. Filled out from reference TRBV9 and TRBJ2-5, the complete variable domain reads DSGVTQTPKHLITATGQRVTLRCSPRSGDLSVYWYQQSLDQGLQFLIQYYNGEERAKGNILERFSAQQFPDLHSELNLSSLELGDSALYFCASSVGDSGGETQYFGPGTRLLVL.

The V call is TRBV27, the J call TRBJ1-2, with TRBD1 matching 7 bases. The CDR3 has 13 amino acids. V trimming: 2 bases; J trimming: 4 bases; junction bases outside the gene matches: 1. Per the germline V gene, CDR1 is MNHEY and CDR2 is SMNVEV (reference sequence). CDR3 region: CASSLQGGYGYTF. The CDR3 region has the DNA TGTGCCAGCAGTTTACAGGGGGGCTATGGCTACACCTTC.

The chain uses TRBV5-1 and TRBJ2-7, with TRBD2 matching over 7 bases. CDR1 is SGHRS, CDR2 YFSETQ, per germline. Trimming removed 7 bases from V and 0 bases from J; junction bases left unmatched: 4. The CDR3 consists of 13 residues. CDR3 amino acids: CASSGGSSYEQYF. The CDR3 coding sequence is TGCGCCAGCTCCGGGGGGAGCTCCTACGAGCAGTACTTC. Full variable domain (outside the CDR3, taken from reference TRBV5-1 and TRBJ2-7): KAGVTQTPRYLIKTRGQQVTLSCSPISGHRSVSWYQQTPGQGLQFLFEYFSETQRNKGNFPGRFSGRQFSNSRSEMNVSTLELGDSALYLCASSGGSSYEQYFGPGTRLTVT.

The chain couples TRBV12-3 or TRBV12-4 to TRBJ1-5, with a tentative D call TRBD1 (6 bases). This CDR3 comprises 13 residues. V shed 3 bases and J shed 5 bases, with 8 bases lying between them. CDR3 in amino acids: CASSFSGDQPQHF. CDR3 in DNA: TGTGCCAGCAGTTTCTCAGGGGATCAGCCCCAGCATTTT.

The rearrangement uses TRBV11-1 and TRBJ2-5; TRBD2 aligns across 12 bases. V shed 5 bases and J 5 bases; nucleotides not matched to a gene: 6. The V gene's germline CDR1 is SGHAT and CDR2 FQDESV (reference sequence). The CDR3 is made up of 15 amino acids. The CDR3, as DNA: TGTGCCAGCAGCGACCCTAGCGGGGGGGCGGAGACCCAGTACTTC. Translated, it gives CASSDPSGGAETQYF.

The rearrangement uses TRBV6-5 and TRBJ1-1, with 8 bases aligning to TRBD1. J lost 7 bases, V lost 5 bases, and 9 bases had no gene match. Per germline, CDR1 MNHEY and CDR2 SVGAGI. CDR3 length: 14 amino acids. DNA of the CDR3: TGTGCCAGCAGTCCCGGGACAGGTCCGGGTGAAGCTTTCTTT. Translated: CASSPGTGPGEAFF.

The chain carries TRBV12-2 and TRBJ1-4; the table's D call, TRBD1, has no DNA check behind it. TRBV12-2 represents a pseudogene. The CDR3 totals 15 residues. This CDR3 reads CASRLWTRTNEKLFF. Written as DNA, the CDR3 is TGTGCAAGTCGCCTCTGGACACGTACTAATGAAAAACTGTTTTTT.

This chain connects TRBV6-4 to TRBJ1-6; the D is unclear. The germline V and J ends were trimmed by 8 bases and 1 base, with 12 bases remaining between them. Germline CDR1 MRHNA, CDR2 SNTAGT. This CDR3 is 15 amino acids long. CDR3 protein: CASSDRESYNSPLHF. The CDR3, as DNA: TGTGCCAGCTCCGACCGGGAATCCTATAATTCACCCCTCCACTTT.

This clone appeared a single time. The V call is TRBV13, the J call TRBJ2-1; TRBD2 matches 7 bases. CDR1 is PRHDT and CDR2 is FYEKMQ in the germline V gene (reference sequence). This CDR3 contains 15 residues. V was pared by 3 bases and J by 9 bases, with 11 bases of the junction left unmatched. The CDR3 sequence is CASSFGGLGLGEQFF. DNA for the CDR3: TGTGCCAGCAGCTTCGGAGGACTAGGTTTGGGTGAGCAGTTCTTC.

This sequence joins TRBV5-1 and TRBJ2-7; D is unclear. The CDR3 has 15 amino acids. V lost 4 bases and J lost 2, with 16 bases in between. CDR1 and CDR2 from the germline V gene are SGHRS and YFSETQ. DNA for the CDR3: TGCGCCAGCAGCCCCTTCAGTGGCCCAACCTACGAGCAGTACTTC. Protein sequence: CASSPFSGPTYEQYF.

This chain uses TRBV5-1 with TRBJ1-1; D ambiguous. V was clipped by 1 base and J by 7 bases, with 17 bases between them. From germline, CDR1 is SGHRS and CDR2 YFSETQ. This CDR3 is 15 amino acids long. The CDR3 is CASSLLGKEAGEAFF. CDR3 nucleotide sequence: TGCGCCAGCAGCTTGTTGGGGAAAGAAGCGGGTGAAGCTTTCTTT.

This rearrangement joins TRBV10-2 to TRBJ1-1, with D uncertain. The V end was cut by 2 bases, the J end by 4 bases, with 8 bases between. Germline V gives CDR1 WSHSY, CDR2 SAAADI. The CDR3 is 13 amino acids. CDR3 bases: TGCGCCAGCAGTGAGGGGAGAGGCACTGAAGCTTTCTTT. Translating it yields CASSEGRGTEAFF.

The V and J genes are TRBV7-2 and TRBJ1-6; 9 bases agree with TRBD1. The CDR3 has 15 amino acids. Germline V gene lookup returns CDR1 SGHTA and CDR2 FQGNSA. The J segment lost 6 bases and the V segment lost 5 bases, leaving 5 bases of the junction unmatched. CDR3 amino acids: CASSTWTGVNSPLHF. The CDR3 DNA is TGTGCCAGCAGCACCTGGACAGGGGTTAATTCACCCCTCCACTTT.